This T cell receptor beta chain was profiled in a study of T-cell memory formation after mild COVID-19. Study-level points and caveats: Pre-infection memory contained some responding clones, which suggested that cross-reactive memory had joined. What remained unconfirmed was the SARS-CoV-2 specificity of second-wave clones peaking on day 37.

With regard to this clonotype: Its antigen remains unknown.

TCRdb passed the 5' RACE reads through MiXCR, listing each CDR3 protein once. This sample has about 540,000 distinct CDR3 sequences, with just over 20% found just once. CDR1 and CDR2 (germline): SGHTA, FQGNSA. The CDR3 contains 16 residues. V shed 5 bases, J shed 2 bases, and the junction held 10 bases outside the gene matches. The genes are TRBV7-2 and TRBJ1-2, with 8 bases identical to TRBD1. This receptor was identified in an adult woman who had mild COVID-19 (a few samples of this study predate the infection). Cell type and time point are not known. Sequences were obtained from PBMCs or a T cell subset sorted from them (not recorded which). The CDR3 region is CASSTRPGTGNYGYTF. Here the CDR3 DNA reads TGTGCCAGCAGCACGCGTCCCGGGACAGGAAACTATGGCTACACCTTC.